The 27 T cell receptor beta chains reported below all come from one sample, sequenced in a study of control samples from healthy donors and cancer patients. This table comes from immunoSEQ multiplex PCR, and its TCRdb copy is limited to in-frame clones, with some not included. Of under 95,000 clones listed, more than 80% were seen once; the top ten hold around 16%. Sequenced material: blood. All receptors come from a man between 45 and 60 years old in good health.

This CDR3 reads CASSKAGTRGQPQHF. CDR3 DNA: TGTGCCAGTAGTAAGGCCGGGACACGAGGTCAGCCCCAGCATTTT. V is TRBV19 and J is TRBJ1-5, with TRBD1 as a possible D gene (6 bases). In germline, CDR1 is LNHDA, CDR2 SQIVND (reference sequence). Trimming pared 4 bases from V and 6 bases from J, leaving 16 bases between. CDR3 length: 15 amino acids.

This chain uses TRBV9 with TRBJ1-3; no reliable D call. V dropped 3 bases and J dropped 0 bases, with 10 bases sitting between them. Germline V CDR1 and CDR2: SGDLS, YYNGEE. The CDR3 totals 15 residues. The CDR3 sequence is CASSAGSYSGNTIYF. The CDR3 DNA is TGTGCCAGCAGCGCGGGGAGTTACTCTGGAAACACCATATATTTT.

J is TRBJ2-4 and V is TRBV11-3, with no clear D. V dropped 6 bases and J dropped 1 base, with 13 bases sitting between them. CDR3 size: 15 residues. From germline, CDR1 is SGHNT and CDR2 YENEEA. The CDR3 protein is CASREILLAKNIQYF. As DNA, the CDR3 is TGTGCCAGCAGGGAGATTCTCCTGGCCAAAAACATTCAGTACTTC.

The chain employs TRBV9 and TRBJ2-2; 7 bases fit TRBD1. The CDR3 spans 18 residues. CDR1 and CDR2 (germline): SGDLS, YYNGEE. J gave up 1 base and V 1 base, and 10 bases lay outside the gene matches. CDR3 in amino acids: CASSVFVPGQKNTGELFF. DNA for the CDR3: TGTGCCAGCAGCGTATTCGTCCCGGGACAGAAGAACACCGGGGAGCTGTTTTTT.

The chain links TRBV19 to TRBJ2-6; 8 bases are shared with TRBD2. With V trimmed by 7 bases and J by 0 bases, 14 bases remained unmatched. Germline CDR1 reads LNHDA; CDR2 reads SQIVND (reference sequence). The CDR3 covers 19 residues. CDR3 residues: CASNPGTRPNSSGANVLTF. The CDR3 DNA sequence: TGTGCCAGTAACCCTGGGACTAGGCCAAACTCCTCTGGGGCCAACGTCCTGACTTTC.

In DNA, the CDR3 is TGTGCCAGCTCACAGGGCGGGAGGAACACCGGGGAGCTGTTTTTT. Amino acid sequence: CASSQGGRNTGELFF. The rearrangement joins TRBV18 to TRBJ2-2, with 7 bases matching TRBD2. Trimming cost V 4 bases and J 1 base; bases outside gene matches: 3. This CDR3 is 15 amino acids long. Germline V lookup: CDR1 KGHSH, CDR2 LQKENI.

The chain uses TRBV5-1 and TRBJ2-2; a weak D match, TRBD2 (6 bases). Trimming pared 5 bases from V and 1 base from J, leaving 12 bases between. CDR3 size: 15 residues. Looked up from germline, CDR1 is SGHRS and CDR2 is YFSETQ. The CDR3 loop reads CASRETSMNTGELFF. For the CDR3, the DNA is TGCGCCAGCAGGGAAACTAGCATGAACACCGGGGAGCTGTTTTTT.

This CDR3 reads CASSLVGSGSDEQFF. For the CDR3, the DNA is TGTGCCAGCAGCTTAGTTGGTAGCGGGAGCGATGAGCAGTTCTTC. The chain has TRBV7-9 and TRBJ2-1; 9 nucleotides match TRBD2. J gave up 8 bases and V 1 base, and 6 bases lay outside the gene matches. CDR1 and CDR2 (germline): SEHNR, FQNEAQ (reference sequence). This CDR3 has 15 residues.

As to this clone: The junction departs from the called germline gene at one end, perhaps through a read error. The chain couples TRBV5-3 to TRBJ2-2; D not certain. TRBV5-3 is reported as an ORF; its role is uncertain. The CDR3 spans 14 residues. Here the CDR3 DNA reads TGTGCCAGAAGCTTGGAGGGAAACAGCGGGGAGCTGTTTTTT. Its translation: CARSLEGNSGELFF.

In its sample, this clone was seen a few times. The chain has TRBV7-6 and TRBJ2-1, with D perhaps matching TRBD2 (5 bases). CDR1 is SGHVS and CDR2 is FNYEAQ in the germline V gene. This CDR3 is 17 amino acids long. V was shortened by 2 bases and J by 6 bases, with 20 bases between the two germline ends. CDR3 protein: CASSLRARPGKGNEQFF. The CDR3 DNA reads TGTGCCAGCAGCTTAAGAGCTCGGCCGGGGAAGGGCAATGAGCAGTTCTTC.

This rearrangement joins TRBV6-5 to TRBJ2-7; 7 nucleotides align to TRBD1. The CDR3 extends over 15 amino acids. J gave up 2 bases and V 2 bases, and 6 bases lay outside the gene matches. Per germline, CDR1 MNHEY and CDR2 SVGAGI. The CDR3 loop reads CASSYTRDSPYEQYF. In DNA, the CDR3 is TGTGCCAGCAGTTACACCCGGGACAGTCCCTACGAGCAGTACTTC.

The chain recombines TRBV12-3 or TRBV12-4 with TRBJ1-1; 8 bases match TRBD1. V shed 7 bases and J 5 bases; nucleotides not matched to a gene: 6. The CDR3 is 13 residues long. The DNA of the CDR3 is TGTGCCAGCAATCGAGGGACAGGAACTGAAGCTTTCTTT. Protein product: CASNRGTGTEAFF.

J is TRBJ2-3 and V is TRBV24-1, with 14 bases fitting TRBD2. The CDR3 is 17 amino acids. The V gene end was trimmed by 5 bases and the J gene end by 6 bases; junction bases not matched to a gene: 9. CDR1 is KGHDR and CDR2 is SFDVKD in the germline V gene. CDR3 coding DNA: TGTGCCACCAGTGCCCGGACTAGCGGGAGGAATGTGGATACGCAGTATTTT. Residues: CATSARTSGRNVDTQYF.

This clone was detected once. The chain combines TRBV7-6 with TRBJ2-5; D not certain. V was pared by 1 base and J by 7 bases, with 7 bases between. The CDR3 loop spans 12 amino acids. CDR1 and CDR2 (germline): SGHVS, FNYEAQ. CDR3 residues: CASSLGPGTQYF. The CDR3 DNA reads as TGTGCCAGCAGCTTAGGGCCTGGGACCCAGTACTTC. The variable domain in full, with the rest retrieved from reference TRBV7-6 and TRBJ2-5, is GAGVSQSPRYKVTKRGQDVALRCDPISGHVSLYWYRQALGQGPEFLTYFNYEAQQDKSGLPNDRFSAERPEGSISTLTIQRTEQRDSAMYRCASSLGPGTQYFGPGTRLLVL.

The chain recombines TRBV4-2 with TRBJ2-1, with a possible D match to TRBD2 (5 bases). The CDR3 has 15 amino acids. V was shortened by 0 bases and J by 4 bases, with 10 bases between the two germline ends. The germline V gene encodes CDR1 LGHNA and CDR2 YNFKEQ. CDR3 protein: CASSQERAAYNEQFF. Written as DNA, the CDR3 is TGTGCCAGCAGCCAAGAGAGGGCCGCGTACAATGAGCAGTTCTTC.

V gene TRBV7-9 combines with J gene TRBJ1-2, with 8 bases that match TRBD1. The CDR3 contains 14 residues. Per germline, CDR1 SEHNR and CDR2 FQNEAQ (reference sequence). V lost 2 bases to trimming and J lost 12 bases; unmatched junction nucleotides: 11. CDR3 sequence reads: CASSLPGTGALDTF. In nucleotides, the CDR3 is TGTGCCAGCAGCTTACCCGGGACAGGCGCCTTGGACACCTTC. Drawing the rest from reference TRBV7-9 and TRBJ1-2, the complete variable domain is DTGVSQNPRHKITKRGQNVTFRCDPISEHNRLYWYRQTLGQGPEFLTYFQNEAQLEKSRLLSDRFSAERPKGSFSTLEIQRTEQGDSAMYLCASSLPGTGALDTFGSGTRLTVV.

As DNA, the CDR3 is TGTGCCAGCAGTGTCCTAACTGGCGGGAGTGCCGGGGAGCTGTTTTTT. Its protein product is CASSVLTGGSAGELFF. The genes are TRBV2 and TRBJ2-2, with TRBD2 identical over 7 bases. From germline, CDR1 is SNHLY and CDR2 FYNNEI. After removal of 4 bases from V and 6 bases from J, the junction contained 11 bases not matched to a gene. This CDR3 is 16 amino acids long.

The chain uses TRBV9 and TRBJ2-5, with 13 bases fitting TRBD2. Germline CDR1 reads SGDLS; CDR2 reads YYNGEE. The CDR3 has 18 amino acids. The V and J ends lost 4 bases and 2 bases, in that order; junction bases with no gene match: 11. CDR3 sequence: CASSTGTSGDQIQETQYF. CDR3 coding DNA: TGTGCCAGCAGCACGGGGACTAGCGGGGATCAAATACAAGAGACCCAGTACTTC.

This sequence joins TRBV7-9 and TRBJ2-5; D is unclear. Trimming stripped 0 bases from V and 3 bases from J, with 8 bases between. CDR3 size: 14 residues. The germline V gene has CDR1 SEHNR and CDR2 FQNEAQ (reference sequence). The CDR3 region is CASSLAVEKETQYF. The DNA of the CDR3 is TGTGCCAGCAGCTTAGCGGTGGAAAAAGAGACCCAGTACTTC. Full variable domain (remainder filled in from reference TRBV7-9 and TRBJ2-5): DTGVSQNPRHKITKRGQNVTFRCDPISEHNRLYWYRQTLGQGPEFLTYFQNEAQLEKSRLLSDRFSAERPKGSFSTLEIQRTEQGDSAMYLCASSLAVEKETQYFGPGTRLLVL.

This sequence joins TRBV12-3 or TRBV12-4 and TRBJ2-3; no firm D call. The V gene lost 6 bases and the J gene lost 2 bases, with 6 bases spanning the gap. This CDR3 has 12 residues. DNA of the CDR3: TGTGCCAGCAGATATCTCACAGATACGCAGTATTTT. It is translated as CASRYLTDTQYF.

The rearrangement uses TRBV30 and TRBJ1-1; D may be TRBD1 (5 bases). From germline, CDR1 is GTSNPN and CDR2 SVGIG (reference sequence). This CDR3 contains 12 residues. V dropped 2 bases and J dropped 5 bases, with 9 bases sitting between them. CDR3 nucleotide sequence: TGTGCCTGGAGTACCAGGGTGACTGAAGCTTTCTTT. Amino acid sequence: CAWSTRVTEAFF.

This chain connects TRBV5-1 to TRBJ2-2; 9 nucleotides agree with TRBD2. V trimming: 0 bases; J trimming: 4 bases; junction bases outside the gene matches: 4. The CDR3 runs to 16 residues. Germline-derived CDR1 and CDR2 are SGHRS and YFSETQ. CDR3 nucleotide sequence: TGCGCCAGCAGCTTGGGCGGACTAGCGTCCACCGGGGAGCTGTTTTTT. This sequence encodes CASSLGGLASTGELFF.

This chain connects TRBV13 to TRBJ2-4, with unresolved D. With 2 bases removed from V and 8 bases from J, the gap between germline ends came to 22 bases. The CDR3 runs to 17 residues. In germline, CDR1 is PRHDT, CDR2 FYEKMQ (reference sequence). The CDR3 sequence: CASSLKGTISPWDIQYF. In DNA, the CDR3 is TGTGCCAGCAGCTTAAAGGGCACCATCTCTCCCTGGGACATTCAGTACTTC.

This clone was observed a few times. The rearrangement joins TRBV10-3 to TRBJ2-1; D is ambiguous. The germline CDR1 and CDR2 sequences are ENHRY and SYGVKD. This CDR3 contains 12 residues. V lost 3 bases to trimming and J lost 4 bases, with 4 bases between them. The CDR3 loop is CAISDLYNEQFF. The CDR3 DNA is TGTGCCATCAGTGATTTGTACAATGAGCAGTTCTTC.

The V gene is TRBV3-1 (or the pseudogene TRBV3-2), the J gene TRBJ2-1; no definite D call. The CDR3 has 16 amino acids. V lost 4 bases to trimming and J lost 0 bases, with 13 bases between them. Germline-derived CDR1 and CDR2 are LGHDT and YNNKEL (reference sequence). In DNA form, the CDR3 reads TGTGCCAGCAGCCCGTGGGTGGGAAGCTCCTACAATGAGCAGTTCTTC. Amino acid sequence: CASSPWVGSSYNEQFF.

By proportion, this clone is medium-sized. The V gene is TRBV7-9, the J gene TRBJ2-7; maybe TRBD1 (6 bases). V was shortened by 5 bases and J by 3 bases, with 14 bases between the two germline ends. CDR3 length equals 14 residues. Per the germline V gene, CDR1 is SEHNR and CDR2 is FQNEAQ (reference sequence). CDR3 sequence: CASSARQQGYEQYF. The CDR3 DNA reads TGTGCCAGCAGCGCTAGGCAACAGGGCTACGAGCAGTACTTC.

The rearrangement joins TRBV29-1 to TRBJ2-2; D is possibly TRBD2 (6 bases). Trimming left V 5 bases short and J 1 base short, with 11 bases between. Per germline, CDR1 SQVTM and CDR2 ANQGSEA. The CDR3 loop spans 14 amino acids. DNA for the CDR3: TGCAGCGTTAGGAGCGGGTTGAACACCGGGGAGCTGTTTTTT. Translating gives CSVRSGLNTGELFF.